This entry concerns a single T cell receptor beta chain. Its antigen is as yet unknown. These data are taken from a study of T cells in Graves' hyperthyroidism and ophthalmopathy. Study conclusions and caveats: In blood, most of the thyroid clonotypes expanded above 0.001 were also present.

V was pared by 2 bases and J by 2 bases, with 13 bases between. Germline V gene data show CDR1 as MNHEY and CDR2 as SVGAGI. CDR3 length: 15 amino acids. TCR beta CDR3 regions were amplified from RNA. First-round RT-PCR with HTBI primers amplified the TCR CDR3 region. One entry per CDR3 protein, called by TCRdb with MiXCR from the multiplex PCR reads. The table records 350,000 to 450,000 distinct CDR3 sequences, about 18% of them present only once. The hyperthyroidism patients had all been newly diagnosed, and their disease duration was under 2 months. Their ages ranged from 18 to 65 years. The source is a woman between 25 and 40 years old with Graves' hyperthyroidism that later progressed to Graves' ophthalmopathy. The chain couples TRBV6-5 to TRBJ2-7; D may be TRBD1 (6 bases). Specimen: blood. In nucleotides, the CDR3 is TGTGCCAGCAGTTACGGGCAGGGGCTTCCCTACGAGCAGTACTTC. Translation gives CASSYGQGLPYEQYF.